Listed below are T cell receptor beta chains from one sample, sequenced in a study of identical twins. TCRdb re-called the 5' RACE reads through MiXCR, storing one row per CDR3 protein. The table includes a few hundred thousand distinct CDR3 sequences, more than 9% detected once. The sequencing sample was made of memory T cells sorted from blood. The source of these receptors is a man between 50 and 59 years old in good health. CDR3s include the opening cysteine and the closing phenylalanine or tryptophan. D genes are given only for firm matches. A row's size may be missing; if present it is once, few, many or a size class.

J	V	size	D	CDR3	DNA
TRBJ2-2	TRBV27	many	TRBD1	CASSFATGPTGELFF	TGTGCCAGCAGTTTCGCGACAGGGCCCACCGGGGAGCTGTTTTTT
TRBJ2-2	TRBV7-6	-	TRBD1	CASSLAAGQGSGELFF	TGTGCCAGCAGCTTAGCGGCTGGACAGGGATCCGGGGAGCTGTTTTTT
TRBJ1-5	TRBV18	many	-	CASSPFVGDQPQHF	TGTGCCAGCTCACCATTTGTGGGCGATCAGCCCCAGCATTTT
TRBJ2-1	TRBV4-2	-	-	CASSQDLAGALNEQFF	TGTGCCAGCAGCCAAGATCTGGCGGGGGCGCTGAATGAGCAGTTCTTC
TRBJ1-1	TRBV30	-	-	CAWRTLSEAFF	TGTGCCTGGAGGACTCTTAGTGAAGCTTTCTTT
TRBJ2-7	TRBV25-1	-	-	CASRDGSYEQYF	TGTGCCAGTAGGGACGGTTCCTACGAGCAGTACTTC
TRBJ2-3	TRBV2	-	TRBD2	CASSGSSGGRDTQYF	TGTGCCAGCAGTGGGTCTAGCGGGGGCCGGGATACGCAGTATTTT
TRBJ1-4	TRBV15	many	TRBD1	CATSSDRVVEKLFF	TGTGCCACCAGCAGTGACAGGGTCGTAGAAAAACTGTTTTTT
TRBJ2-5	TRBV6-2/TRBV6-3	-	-	CASSYPRGDFSQAGRETQYF	TGTGCCAGCAGTTACCCCCGAGGGGATTTTTCGCAGGCGGGGAGGGAGACCCAGTACTTC
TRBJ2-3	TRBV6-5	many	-	CASSSRGSTDTQYF	TGTGCCAGCAGTTCTAGGGGGAGCACAGATACGCAGTATTTT
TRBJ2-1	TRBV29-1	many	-	CSGGTTNEQFF	TGCAGCGGTGGGACCACCAATGAGCAGTTCTTC
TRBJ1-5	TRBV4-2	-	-	CASSQELRFSNQPQHF	TGTGCCAGCAGCCAAGAGCTCAGGTTTAGCAATCAGCCCCAGCATTTT
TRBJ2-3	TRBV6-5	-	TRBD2	CASSYTNSGKGATQYF	TGTGCCAGCAGTTACACAAATAGCGGGAAGGGAGCTACGCAGTATTTT
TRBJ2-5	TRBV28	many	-	CASSNSGEETQYF	TGTGCCAGCAGTAATTCGGGAGAAGAGACCCAGTACTTC
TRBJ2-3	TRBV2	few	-	CASSVRGDTQYF	TGTGCCAGCAGTGTTCGAGGAGATACGCAGTATTTT
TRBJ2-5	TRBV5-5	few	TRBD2	CASSLGGLAGETQYF	TGTGCCAGCAGCTTGGGGGGACTAGCGGGGGAGACCCAGTACTTC
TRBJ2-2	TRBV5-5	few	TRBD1	CASSLGGTGYTGELFF	TGTGCCAGCAGCTTGGGGGGGACAGGGTACACCGGGGAGCTGTTTTTT
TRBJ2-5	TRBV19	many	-	CASSMPGSKTQYF	TGTGCCAGTAGTATGCCAGGGTCAAAGACCCAGTACTTC
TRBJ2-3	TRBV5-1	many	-	CASSLEQVSTDTQYF	TGCGCCAGCAGCTTGGAACAGGTTAGCACAGATACGCAGTATTTT
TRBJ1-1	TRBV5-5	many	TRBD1	CASSLGVGQGNTEAFF	TGTGCCAGCAGCTTGGGAGTGGGACAGGGGAACACTGAAGCTTTCTTT
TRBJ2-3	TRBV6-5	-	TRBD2	CASSYLGLAGSDTQYF	TGTGCCAGCAGTTACTTAGGACTAGCGGGGTCAGATACGCAGTATTTT
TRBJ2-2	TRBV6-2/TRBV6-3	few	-	CASSFTGFGELFF	TGTGCCAGCAGTTTTACAGGGTTCGGGGAGCTGTTTTTT
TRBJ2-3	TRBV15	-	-	CATSGDLGTQYF	TGTGCCACCAGCGGTGACCTGGGTACGCAGTATTTT
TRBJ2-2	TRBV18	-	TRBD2	CASSRPGISGTTGELFF	TGTGCCAGCTCACGACCGGGTATTAGCGGGACCACCGGGGAGCTGTTTTTT
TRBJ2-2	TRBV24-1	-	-	CATSDPPAGTGELFF	TGTGCCACCAGTGATCCCCCGGCGGGCACCGGGGAGCTGTTTTTT
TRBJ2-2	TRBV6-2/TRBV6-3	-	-	CASSKGQYQNTGELFF	TGTGCCAGCAGTAAAGGACAGTATCAGAACACCGGGGAGCTGTTTTTT
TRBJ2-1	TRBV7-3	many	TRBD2	CASSAIAGGLYEQFF	TGTGCCAGCAGCGCAATAGCGGGAGGTCTCTATGAGCAGTTCTTC
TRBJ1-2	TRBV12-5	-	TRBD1	CASGSGTVHGYTF	TGTGCTAGTGGTTCCGGGACAGTCCATGGCTACACCTTC
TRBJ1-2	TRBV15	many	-	CATRQDIGSNYGYTF	TGTGCCACAAGACAGGACATAGGATCTAACTATGGCTACACCTTC
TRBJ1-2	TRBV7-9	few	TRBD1	CASSLGDRGFYGYTF	TGTGCCAGCAGCTTAGGTGACAGGGGATTCTATGGCTACACCTTC